Here is one T cell receptor beta chain with its context. This sample is part of a study of T cell repertoires in aging, cancer and after chemotherapy. About the research overall: Approximately 8 million TCR reads were in the whole dataset.

The template was genomic DNA from peripheral blood, not RNA. Rearranged V-D-J TRB sequences were amplified with a mixed TRB-A/B primer pool. Via MiXCR, TCRdb re-called the multiplex PCR reads, giving one row per CDR3 protein. The data show roughly 6,400 distinct CDR3 sequences, about 50% seen once. Sequenced material: blood. The sequence derives from a human donor with a solid tumor.

CDR3 residues: CASSDSGRYNEQYF. CDR3 bases: TGTGCCAGCAGTGATTCCGGACGTTATAACGAGCAGTACTTC. This sequence joins TRBV6-5 and TRBJ2-7; D ambiguous. The V end lost 5 bases, the J end lost 5 bases, and 16 bases lay between the germline ends. The CDR3 has 14 residues. Per germline, CDR1 MNHEY and CDR2 SVGAGI.